A selection of T cell receptor beta chains follows, all from one sample in a study of monozygotic twins with inflammatory bowel disease. After re-calling the 5' RACE reads, TCRdb lists one entry per CDR3 protein, DNA absent. This sample's table has approximately 400,000 distinct CDR3 sequences. Sequenced input: blood. The source of these receptors is a human donor with ulcerative colitis or Crohn's disease, or a healthy co-twin of an affected twin (not recorded which). Both conserved end residues are part of each CDR3. The order of the fields is V gene, J gene, CDR3 length, CDR3 protein.

v_gene: TRBV11-1
j_gene: TRBJ2-7
len: 18
CDR3aa: CASSHYRLGGDEAYEQYF

v_gene: TRBV5-1
j_gene: TRBJ2-2
len: 13
CDR3aa: CASSLIGQGPPFF

v_gene: TRBV12-3/TRBV12-4
j_gene: TRBJ2-1
len: 15
CDR3aa: CASSLVGRSYNEQFF

v_gene: TRBV3-1
j_gene: TRBJ2-3
len: 15
CDR3aa: CASSQDPTRTDTQYF

v_gene: TRBV3-1
j_gene: TRBJ1-6
len: 12
CDR3aa: CASSSYSSPLHF

v_gene: TRBV4-1
j_gene: TRBJ2-7
len: 14
CDR3aa: CASSQDGGTYEQYF

v_gene: TRBV10-3
j_gene: TRBJ1-4
len: 14
CDR3aa: CAISMTATNEKLFF

v_gene: TRBV5-4
j_gene: TRBJ2-3
len: 15
CDR3aa: CASSYWTGGGDTQYF

v_gene: TRBV27
j_gene: TRBJ1-4
len: 16
CDR3aa: CASSLQGGQTNEKLFF

v_gene: TRBV3-1
j_gene: TRBJ1-1
len: 12
CDR3aa: CASISPETEAFF

v_gene: TRBV28
j_gene: TRBJ1-2
len: 15
CDR3aa: CASSFSRAPNYGYTF

v_gene: TRBV11-2
j_gene: TRBJ1-1
len: 15
CDR3aa: CASSPHLDRDTEAFF

v_gene: TRBV7-2
j_gene: TRBJ2-3
len: 14
CDR3aa: CASIKRDTTDTQYF

v_gene: TRBV7-2
j_gene: TRBJ2-1
len: 15
CDR3aa: CASSFRDSGRGEQFF

v_gene: TRBV6-5
j_gene: TRBJ1-2
len: 12
CDR3aa: CASSYAGDGYTF

v_gene: TRBV11-2
j_gene: TRBJ2-2
len: 17
CDR3aa: CASSPTSGGINTGELFF

v_gene: TRBV5-1
j_gene: TRBJ1-5
len: 16
CDR3aa: CASSLDGREANQPQHF

v_gene: TRBV3-1
j_gene: TRBJ2-7
len: 16
CDR3aa: CASSQDPSGTLREQYF

v_gene: TRBV5-1
j_gene: TRBJ1-6
len: 16
CDR3aa: CASSLAIGQGVSPLHF

v_gene: TRBV19
j_gene: TRBJ2-2
len: 15
CDR3aa: CASSIGQTNTGELFF

v_gene: TRBV16
j_gene: TRBJ1-4
len: 16
CDR3aa: CASSPRDRATNEKLFF

v_gene: TRBV20-1
j_gene: TRBJ1-1
len: 13
CDR3aa: CSATDRLNTEAFF

v_gene: TRBV27
j_gene: TRBJ2-4
len: 16
CDR3aa: CASSLSASFIKNIQYF

v_gene: TRBV6-5
j_gene: TRBJ1-2
len: 11
CDR3aa: CATTGTYGYTF

v_gene: TRBV7-9
j_gene: TRBJ2-1
len: 15
CDR3aa: CASTPGGREVNEQFF

v_gene: TRBV7-6
j_gene: TRBJ2-1
len: 16
CDR3aa: CASSPLTSGRFDEQFF

v_gene: TRBV7-9
j_gene: TRBJ1-5
len: 14
CDR3aa: CASSRAGVDQPQHF

v_gene: TRBV20-1
j_gene: TRBJ2-2
len: 12
CDR3aa: CSAPQNTGELFF

v_gene: TRBV7-3
j_gene: TRBJ2-3
len: 13
CDR3aa: CASSLDNTDTQYF

v_gene: TRBV6-6
j_gene: TRBJ2-2
len: 14
CDR3aa: CASGDRVNTGELFF

v_gene: TRBV21-1
j_gene: TRBJ2-1
len: 13
CDR3aa: CASSKNRDNEQFF

v_gene: TRBV3-1
j_gene: TRBJ2-1
len: 15
CDR3aa: CASSRLPTGADEQFF

v_gene: TRBV28
j_gene: TRBJ2-7
len: 12
CDR3aa: CASGSPNYEQYF

v_gene: TRBV10-3
j_gene: TRBJ2-3
len: 15
CDR3aa: CATSLGQGSTDTQYF

v_gene: TRBV24-1
j_gene: TRBJ2-7
len: 13
CDR3aa: CATSDSRTYEQYF

v_gene: TRBV29-1
j_gene: TRBJ2-5
len: 11
CDR3aa: CSVGEGETQYF

v_gene: TRBV10-2
j_gene: TRBJ1-2
len: 12
CDR3aa: CASSDDSLGYTF

v_gene: TRBV5-5
j_gene: TRBJ2-7
len: 14
CDR3aa: CASSFSMNSYEQYF

v_gene: TRBV19
j_gene: TRBJ2-1
len: 14
CDR3aa: CASSKGQGLNEQFF

v_gene: TRBV6-5
j_gene: TRBJ1-2
len: 15
CDR3aa: CASSYSFSQAYGYTF

v_gene: TRBV21-1
j_gene: TRBJ2-3
len: 15
CDR3aa: CASSPRLKCTDTQYF

v_gene: TRBV19
j_gene: TRBJ2-7
len: 11
CDR3aa: CATADNYEQYF

v_gene: TRBV5-1
j_gene: TRBJ1-4
len: 14
CDR3aa: CASSLEGPNEKLFF

v_gene: TRBV16
j_gene: TRBJ1-5
len: 17
CDR3aa: CASSQSPGQQSNQPQHF

v_gene: TRBV3-1
j_gene: TRBJ2-1
len: 14
CDR3aa: CASSQEAAYNEQFF